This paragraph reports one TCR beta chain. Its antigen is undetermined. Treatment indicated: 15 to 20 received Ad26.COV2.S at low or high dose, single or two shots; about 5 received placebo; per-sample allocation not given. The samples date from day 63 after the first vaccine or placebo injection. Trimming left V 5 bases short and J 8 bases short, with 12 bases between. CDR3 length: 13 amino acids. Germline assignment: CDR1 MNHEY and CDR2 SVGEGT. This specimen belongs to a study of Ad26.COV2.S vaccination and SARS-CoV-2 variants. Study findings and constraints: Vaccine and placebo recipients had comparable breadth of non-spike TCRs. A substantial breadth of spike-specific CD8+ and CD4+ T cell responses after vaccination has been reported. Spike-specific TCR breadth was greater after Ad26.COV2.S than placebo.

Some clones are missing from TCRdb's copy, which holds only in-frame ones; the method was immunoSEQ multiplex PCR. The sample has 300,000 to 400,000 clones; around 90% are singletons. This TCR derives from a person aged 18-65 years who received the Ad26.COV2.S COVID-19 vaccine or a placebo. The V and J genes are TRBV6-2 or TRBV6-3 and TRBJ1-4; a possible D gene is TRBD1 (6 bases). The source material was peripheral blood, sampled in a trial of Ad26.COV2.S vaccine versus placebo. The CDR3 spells CASSGGTWEKLFF. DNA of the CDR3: TGTGCCAGCAGTGGTGGGACATGGGAAAAACTGTTTTTT.